This entry concerns a single T cell receptor beta chain. What it recognizes is unknown. This entry belongs to a study of cytomegalovirus exposure and HLA in healthy donors. Each donor was healthy, and each was a bone marrow donor. Trimming at V came to 6 bases and at J to 3 bases, leaving 5 bases not matched to a gene. This CDR3 region has 14 residues. Germline V gives CDR1 SGHAT, CDR2 FQNNGV. Study observations and caveats: Exclusion applied to some V segments, including TRBV6-2 and TRBV6-3, as they were indistinguishable.

Amplification used 60 Vbeta primers and 13 Jbeta primers. Some clones are missing from TCRdb's copy, which holds only in-frame ones; the method was immunoSEQ multiplex PCR. The sample records about 130,000 clones, 15% to 20% being singletons. This chain joins TRBV11-2 and TRBJ2-7; TRBD1 agrees at 10 bases. The TCR was taken from a female donor in good health and CMV-seropositive. The specimen was PBMCs. The CDR3 loop is CASRGQGLIYEQYF. DNA for the CDR3: TGTGCCAGCAGGGGACAGGGGCTTATCTACGAGCAGTACTTC.